This T cell receptor (beta chain) was obtained from a study of blood T cell repertoires in COVID-19. Study overall: Sample material is recorded as cDNA or gDNA derived from T cells, B-cell-depleted T cells, or PBMCs.

In the original processing: Amplification with reference gene primers provided the estimates of nucleated cell counts. Sequencing used immunoSEQ multiplex PCR; TCRdb keeps in-frame clones, though not all of them. That table furnishes V, J and clone size, whereas the DNA furnished D and trimming. The sample shows approximately 60,000 clones, 82% of them seen only once. Trimming cost V 3 bases and J 1 base, with 6 bases left between them. The CDR3 is 13 amino acids. The J gene is TRBJ1-1, the V gene TRBV12-3 or TRBV12-4; D unresolved. This sequence originates from an elderly woman with acute or convalescent COVID-19. The sample taken for sequencing was peripheral blood. CDR3 nucleotide sequence: TGTGCCAGCAGTTTTAACACGAACACTGAAGCTTTCTTT. As protein: CASSFNTNTEAFF.